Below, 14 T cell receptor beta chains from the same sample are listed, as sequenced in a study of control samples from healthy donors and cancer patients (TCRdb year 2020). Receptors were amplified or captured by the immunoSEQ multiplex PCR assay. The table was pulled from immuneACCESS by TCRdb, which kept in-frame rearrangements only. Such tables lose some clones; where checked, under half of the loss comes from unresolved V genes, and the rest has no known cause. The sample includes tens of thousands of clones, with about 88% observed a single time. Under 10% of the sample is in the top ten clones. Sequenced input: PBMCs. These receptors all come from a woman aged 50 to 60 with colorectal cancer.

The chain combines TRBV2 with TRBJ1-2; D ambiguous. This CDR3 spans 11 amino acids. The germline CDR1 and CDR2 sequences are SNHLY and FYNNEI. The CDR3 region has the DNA TGTGCGTGCGTAGCTAACTATGGCTACACCTTC. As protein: CACVANYGYTF.

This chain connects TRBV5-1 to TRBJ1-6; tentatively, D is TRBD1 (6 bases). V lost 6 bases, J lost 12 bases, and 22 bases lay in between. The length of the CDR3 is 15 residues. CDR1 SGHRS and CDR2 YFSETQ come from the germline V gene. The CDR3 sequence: CASTQSTGGAGPLHF. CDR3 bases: TGCGCCAGCACCCAATCGACTGGGGGGGCAGGACCCCTCCACTTT.

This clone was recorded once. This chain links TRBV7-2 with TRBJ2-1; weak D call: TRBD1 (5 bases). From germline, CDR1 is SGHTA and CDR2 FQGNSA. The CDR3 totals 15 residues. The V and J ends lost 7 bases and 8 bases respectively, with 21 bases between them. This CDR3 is CASTPGNVPVDEQFF. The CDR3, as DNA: TGTGCCAGCACCCCAGGGAATGTACCCGTCGATGAGCAGTTCTTC.

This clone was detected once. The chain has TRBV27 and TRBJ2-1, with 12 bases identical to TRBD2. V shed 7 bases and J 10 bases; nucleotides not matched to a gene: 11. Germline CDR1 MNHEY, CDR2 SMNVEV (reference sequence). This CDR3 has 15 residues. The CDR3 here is CASIRLAGVVGEQFF. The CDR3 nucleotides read TGTGCCAGCATCAGACTAGCGGGGGTCGTAGGGGAGCAGTTCTTC.

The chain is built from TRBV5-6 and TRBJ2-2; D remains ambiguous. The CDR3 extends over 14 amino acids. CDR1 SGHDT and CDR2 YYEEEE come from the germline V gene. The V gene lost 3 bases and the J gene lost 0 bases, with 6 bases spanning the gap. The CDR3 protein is CASSSEANTGELFF. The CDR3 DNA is TGTGCCAGCAGCTCTGAAGCGAACACCGGGGAGCTGTTTTTT.

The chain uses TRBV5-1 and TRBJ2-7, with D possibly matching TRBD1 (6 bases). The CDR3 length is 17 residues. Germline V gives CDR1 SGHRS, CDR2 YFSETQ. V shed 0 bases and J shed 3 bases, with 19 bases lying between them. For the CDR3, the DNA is TGCGCCAGCAGCTTGGAGAGACAGGCCGGGTCGGACTACGAGCAGTACGTC. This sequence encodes CASSLERQAGSDYEQYV.

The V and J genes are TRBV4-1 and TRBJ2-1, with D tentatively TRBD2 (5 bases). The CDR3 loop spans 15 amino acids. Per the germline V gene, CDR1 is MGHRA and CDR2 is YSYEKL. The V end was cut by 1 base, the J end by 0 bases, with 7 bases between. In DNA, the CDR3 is TGCGCCAGCAGCCAAGCGGGGATCTCCTACAATGAGCAGTTCTTC. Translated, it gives CASSQAGISYNEQFF.

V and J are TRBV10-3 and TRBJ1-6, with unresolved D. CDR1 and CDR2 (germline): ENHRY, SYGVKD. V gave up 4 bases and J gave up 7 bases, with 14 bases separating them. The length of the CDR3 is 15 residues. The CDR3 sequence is CAISALDLTNSPLHF. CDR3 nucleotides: TGTGCCATCAGTGCCCTAGATCTAACAAATTCACCCCTCCACTTT.

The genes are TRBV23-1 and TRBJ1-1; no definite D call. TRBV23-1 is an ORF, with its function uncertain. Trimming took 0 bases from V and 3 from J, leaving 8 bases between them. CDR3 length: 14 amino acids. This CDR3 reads CASSQSAGYTEAFF. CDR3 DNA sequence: TGCGCCAGCAGTCAATCAGCAGGATACACTGAAGCTTTCTTT.

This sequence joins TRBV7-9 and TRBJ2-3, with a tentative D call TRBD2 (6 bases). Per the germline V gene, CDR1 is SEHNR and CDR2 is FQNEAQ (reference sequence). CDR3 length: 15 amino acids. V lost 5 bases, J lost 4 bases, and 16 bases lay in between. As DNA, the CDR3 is TGTGCCAGCAGCCCCCCGTACGGGGGTGCAGATACGCAGTATTTT. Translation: CASSPPYGGADTQYF.

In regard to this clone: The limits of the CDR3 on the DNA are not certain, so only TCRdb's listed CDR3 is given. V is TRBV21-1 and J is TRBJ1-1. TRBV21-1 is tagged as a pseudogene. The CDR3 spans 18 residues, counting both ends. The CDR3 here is CASSKHGVGEGAGTEAFF.

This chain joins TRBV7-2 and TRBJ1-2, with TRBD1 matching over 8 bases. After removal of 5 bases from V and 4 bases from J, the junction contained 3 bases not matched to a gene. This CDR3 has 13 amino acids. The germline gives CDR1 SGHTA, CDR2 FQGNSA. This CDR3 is CASSAGTGYGYTF. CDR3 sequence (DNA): TGTGCCAGCAGCGCCGGGACAGGCTATGGCTACACCTTC.

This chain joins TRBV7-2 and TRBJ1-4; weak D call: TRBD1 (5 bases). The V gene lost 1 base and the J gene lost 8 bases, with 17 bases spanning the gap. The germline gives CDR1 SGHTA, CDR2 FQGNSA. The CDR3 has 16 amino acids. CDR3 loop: CASSLGLSTGGEKLFF. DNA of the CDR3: TGTGCCAGCAGCTTAGGGCTGTCCACAGGCGGGGAAAAACTGTTTTTT.

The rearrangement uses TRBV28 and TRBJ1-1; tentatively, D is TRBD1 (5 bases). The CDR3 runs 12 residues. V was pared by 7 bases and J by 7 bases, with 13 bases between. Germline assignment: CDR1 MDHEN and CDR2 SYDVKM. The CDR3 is CASTSEGSEAFF. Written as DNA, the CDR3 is TGTGCCAGCACCTCAGAGGGGAGTGAAGCTTTCTTT.